The present T cell receptor beta chain was sequenced within a study of cytomegalovirus exposure and HLA in healthy donors. Whole-study context: A prior study identified over 100 million unique TCR beta sequences from about 180 million T cells. General study points: Association of a missense DCLRE1C variant with TCR beta V- and J-gene trimming was reported in a later analysis. An ancestry cluster, one associated with Asian ancestry, reportedly showed fewer N-insertions than the approximately 650-donor mean in a later analysis. The classifier reportedly diagnosed cytomegalovirus status with high sensitivity and specificity.

On this clone: Its antigen is as yet unknown.

CDR3 length equals 15 residues. PCR used 60 Vbeta primers and 13 Jbeta primers. Sequencing was performed with immunoSEQ multiplex PCR; in TCRdb, only in-frame clones are kept and a portion is missing. The sample lists 40,000 to 55,000 clones; 60% to 75% were seen once. Input material: PBMCs. The sequence was collected from a woman between 50 and 59 years old in good health and CMV-seronegative. This sequence joins TRBV12-2 and TRBJ2-5; TRBD1 is the table's D call, not checked against the DNA. TRBV12-2 is a listed pseudogene. This CDR3 is CASRNGQGVGETQYF. The CDR3 DNA sequence: TGTGCAAGTCGCAACGGACAGGGGGTCGGAGAGACCCAGTACTTC.